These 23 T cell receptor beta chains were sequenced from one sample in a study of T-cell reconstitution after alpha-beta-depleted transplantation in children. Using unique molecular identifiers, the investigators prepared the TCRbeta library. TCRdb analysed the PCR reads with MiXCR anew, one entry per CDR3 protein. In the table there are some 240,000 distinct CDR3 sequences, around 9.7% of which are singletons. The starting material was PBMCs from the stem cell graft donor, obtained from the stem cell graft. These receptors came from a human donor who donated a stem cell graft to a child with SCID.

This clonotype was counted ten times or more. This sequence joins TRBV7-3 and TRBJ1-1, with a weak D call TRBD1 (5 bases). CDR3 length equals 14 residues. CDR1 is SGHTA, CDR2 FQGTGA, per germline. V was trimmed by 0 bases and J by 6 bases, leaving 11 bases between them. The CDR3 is CASSLTGVVSEAFF. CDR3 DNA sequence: TGTGCCAGCAGCTTAACAGGGGTCGTCTCTGAAGCTTTCTTT.

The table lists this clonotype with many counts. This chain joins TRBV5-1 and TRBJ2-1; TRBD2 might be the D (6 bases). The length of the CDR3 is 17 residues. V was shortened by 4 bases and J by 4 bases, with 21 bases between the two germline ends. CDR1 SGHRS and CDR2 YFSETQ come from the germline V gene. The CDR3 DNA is TGCGCCAGCAGCCCGGCGGGTGGAGGGCTGGCGTACAATGAGCAGTTCTTC. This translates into CASSPAGGGLAYNEQFF.

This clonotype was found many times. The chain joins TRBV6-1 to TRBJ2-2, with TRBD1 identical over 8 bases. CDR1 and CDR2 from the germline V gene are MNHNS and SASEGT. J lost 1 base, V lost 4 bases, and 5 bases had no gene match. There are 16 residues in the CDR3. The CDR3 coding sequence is TGTGCCAGCAGTGGAACAGGGACAGGGAACACCGGGGAGCTGTTTTTT. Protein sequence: CASSGTGTGNTGELFF.

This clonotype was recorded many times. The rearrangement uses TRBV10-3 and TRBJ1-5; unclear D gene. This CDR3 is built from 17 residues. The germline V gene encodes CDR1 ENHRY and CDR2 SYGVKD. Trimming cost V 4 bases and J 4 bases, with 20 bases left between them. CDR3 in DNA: TGTGCCATCAGTGGGGTCCCCGGACGCGACGGTAATCAGCCCCAGCATTTT. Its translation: CAISGVPGRDGNQPQHF.

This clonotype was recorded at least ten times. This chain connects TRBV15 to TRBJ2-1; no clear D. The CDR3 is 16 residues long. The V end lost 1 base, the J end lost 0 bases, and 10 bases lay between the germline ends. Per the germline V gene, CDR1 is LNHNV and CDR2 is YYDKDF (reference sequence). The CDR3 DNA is TGTGCCACCAGCAGAGGCACAGAGTACTCCTACAATGAGCAGTTCTTC. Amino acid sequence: CATSRGTEYSYNEQFF.

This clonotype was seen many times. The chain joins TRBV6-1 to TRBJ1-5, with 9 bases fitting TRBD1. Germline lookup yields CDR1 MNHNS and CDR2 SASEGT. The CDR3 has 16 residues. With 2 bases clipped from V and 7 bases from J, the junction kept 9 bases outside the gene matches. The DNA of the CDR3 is TGTGCCAGCAGTGAATTTTTGGGACAGGGAGGACAGCCCCAGCATTTT. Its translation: CASSEFLGQGGQPQHF.

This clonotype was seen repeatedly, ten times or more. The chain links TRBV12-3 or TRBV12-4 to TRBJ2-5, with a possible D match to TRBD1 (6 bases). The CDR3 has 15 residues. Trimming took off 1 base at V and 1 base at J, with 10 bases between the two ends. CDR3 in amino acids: CASSLGTVSQETQYF. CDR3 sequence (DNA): TGTGCCAGCAGTTTAGGGACAGTATCCCAAGAGACCCAGTACTTC.

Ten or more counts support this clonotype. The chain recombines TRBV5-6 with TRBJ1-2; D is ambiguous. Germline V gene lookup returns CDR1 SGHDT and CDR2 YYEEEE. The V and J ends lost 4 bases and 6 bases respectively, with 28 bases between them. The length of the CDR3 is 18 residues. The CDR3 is CASSRRLAGRILYHGYTF. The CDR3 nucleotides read TGTGCCAGCAGCCGGCGGTTGGCAGGACGGATTCTCTATCATGGCTACACCTTC. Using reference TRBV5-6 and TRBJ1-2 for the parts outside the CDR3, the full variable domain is DAGVTQSPTHLIKTRGQQVTLRCSPKSGHDTVSWYQQALGQGPQFIFQYYEEEERQRGNFPDRFSGHQFPNYSSELNVNALLLGDSALYLCASSRRLAGRILYHGYTFGSGTRLTVV.

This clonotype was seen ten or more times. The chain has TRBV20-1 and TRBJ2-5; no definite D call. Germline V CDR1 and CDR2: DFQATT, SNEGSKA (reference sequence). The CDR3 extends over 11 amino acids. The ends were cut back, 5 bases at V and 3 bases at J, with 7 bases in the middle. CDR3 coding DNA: TGCAGTGCTCCAAGGGAAGAGACCCAGTACTTC. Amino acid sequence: CSAPREETQYF.

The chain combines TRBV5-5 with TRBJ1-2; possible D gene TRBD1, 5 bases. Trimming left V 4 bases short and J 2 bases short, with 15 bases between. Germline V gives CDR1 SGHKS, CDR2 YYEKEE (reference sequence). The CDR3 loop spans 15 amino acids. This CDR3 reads CASSPQTDRNYGYTF. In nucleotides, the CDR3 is TGTGCCAGCAGCCCTCAGACAGACCGGAACTATGGCTACACCTTC. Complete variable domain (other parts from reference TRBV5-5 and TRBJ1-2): DAGVTQSPTHLIKTRGQQVTLRCSPISGHKSVSWYQQVLGQGPQFIFQYYEKEERGRGNFPDRFSARQFPNYSSELNVNALLLGDSALYLCASSPQTDRNYGYTFGSGTRLTVV.

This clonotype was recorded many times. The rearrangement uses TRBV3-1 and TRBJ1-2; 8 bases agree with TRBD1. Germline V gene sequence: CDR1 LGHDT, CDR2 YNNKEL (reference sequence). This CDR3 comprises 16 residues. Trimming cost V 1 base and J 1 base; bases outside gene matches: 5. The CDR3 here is CASSQALTGVNYGYTF. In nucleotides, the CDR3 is TGTGCCAGCAGCCAAGCCTTGACAGGGGTTAACTATGGCTACACCTTC.

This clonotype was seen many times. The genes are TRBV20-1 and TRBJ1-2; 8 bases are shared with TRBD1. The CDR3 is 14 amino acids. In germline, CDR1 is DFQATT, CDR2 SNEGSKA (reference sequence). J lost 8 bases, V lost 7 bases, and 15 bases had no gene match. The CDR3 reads CSVGTGPTAGGYTF. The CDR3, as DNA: TGCAGTGTAGGGACAGGACCGACAGCGGGAGGCTACACCTTC.

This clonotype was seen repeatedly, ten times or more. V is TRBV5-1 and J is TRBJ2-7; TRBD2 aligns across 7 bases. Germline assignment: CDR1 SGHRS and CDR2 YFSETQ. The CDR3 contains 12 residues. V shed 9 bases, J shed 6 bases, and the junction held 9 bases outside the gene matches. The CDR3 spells CATSWGGTEQYF. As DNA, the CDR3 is TGCGCCACCTCCTGGGGAGGGACCGAGCAGTACTTC.

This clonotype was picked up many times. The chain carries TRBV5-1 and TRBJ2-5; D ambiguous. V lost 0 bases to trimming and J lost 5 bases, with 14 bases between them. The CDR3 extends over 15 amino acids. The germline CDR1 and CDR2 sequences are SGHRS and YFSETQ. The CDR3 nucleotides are TGCGCCAGCAGCTTGGAGGTTGGTAGGCGTGAGACCCAGTACTTC. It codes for CASSLEVGRRETQYF.

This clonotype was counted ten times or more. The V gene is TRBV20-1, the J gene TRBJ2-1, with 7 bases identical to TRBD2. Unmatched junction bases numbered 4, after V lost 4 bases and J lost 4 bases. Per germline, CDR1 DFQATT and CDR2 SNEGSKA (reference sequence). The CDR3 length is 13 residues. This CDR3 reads CSAIASGYNEQFF. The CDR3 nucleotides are TGCAGTGCTATCGCTAGCGGATACAATGAGCAGTTCTTC.

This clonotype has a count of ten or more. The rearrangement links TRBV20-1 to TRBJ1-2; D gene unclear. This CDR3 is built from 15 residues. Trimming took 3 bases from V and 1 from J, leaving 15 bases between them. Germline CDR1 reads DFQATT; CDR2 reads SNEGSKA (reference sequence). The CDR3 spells CSASIGASLNYGYTF. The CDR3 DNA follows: TGCAGTGCTAGCATTGGCGCCTCCCTTAACTATGGCTACACCTTC.

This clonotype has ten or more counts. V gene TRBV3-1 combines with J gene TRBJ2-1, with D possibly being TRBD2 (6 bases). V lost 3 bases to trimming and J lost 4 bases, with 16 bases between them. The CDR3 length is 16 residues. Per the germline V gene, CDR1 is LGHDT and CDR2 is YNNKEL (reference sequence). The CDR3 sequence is CASSHGTALGYNEQFF. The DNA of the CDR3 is TGTGCCAGCAGCCATGGGACTGCTTTAGGGTACAATGAGCAGTTCTTC.

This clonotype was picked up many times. The CDR3 spells CSAQARLNSPLHF. The CDR3 DNA follows: TGCAGTGCGCAAGCCCGGTTGAATTCACCCCTCCACTTT. The chain couples TRBV20-1 to TRBJ1-6; no clear D. V was clipped by 6 bases and J by 7 bases, with 13 bases between them. CDR1 DFQATT and CDR2 SNEGSKA come from the germline V gene (reference sequence). The length of the CDR3 is 13 residues.

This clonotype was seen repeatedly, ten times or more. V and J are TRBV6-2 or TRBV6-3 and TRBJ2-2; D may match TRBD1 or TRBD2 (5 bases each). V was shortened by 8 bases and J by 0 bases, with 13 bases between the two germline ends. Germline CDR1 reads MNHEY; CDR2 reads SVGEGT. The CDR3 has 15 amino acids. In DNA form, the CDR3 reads TGTGCCAGCTCCGGGGCGGAAACGAACACCGGGGAGCTGTTTTTT. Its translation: CASSGAETNTGELFF.

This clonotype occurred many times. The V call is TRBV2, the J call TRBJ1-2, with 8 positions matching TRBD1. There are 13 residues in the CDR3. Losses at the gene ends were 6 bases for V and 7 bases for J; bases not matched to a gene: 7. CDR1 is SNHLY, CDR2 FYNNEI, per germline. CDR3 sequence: CASSGQGLGGYTF. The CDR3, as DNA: TGTGCCAGCAGCGGACAGGGTTTAGGTGGCTACACCTTC.

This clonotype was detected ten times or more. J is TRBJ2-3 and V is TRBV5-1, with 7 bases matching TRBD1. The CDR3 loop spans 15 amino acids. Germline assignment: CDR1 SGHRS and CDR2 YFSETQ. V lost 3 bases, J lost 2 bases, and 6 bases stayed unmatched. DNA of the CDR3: TGCGCCAGCAGCTCAAGGACAGGAGACACAGATACGCAGTATTTT. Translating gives CASSSRTGDTDTQYF.

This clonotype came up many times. This CDR3 is CASSPSTDTQYF. CDR3 nucleotide sequence: TGTGCCAGCAGTCCTTCCACAGATACGCAGTATTTT. The genes are TRBV27 and TRBJ2-3; D is ambiguous. The germline V gene encodes CDR1 MNHEY and CDR2 SMNVEV (reference sequence). This CDR3 region has 12 residues. V gave up 5 bases and J gave up 2 bases, with 5 bases separating them.

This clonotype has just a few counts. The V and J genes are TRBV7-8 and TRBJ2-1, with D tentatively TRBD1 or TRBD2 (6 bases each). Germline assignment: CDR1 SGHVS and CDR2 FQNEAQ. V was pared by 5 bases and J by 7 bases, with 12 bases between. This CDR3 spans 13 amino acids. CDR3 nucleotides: TGTGCCAGCAGCCCCGAGGGGGGTAATGAGCAGTTCTTC. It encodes CASSPEGGNEQFF.